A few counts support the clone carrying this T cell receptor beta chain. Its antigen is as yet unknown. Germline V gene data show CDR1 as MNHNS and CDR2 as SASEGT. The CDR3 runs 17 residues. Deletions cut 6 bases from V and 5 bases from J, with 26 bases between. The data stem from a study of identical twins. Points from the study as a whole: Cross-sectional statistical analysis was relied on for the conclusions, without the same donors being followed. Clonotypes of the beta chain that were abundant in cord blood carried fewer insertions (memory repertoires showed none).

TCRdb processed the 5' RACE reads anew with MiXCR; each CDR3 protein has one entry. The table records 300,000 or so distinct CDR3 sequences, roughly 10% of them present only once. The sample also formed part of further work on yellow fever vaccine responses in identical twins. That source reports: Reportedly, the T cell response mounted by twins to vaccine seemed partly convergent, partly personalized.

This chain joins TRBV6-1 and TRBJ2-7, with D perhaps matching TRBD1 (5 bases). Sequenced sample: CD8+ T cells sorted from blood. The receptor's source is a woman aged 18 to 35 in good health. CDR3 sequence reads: CASSVAQGAWGTDEQYF. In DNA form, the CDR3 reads TGTGCCAGCAGCGTTGCCCAGGGCGCATGGGGAACGGACGAGCAGTACTTC.